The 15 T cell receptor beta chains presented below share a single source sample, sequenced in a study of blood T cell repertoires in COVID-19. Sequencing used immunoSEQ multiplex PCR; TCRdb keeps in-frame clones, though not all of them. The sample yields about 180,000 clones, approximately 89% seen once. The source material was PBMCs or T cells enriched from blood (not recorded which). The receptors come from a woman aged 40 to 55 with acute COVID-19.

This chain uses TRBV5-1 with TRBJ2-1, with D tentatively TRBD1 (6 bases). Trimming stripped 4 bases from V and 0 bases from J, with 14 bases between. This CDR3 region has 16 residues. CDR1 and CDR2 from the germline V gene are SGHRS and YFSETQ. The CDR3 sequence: CASSPRKGDSYNEQFF. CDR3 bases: TGCGCCAGCAGCCCAAGGAAGGGGGACTCCTACAATGAGCAGTTCTTC.

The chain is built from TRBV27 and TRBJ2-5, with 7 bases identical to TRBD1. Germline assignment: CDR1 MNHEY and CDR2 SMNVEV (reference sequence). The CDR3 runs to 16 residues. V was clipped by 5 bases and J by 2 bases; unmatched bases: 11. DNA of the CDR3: TGTGCCAGCAGTCCAAGCACAGGGGATTATCAAGAGACCCAGTACTTC. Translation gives CASSPSTGDYQETQYF.

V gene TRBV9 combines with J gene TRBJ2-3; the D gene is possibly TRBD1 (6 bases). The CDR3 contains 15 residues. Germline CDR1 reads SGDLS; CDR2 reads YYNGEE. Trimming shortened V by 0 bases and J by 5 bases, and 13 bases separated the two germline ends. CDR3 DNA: TGTGCCAGCAGCGTAGTGCAGGGGTTAGGAGATACGCAGTATTTT. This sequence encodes CASSVVQGLGDTQYF.

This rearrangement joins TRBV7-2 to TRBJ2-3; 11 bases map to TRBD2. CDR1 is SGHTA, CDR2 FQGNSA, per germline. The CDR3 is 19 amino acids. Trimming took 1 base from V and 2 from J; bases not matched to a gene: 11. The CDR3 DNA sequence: TGTGCCAGCAGCTTAGTTTACGGGACTAGCGGAAAGAACACAGATACGCAGTATTTT. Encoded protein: CASSLVYGTSGKNTDTQYF.

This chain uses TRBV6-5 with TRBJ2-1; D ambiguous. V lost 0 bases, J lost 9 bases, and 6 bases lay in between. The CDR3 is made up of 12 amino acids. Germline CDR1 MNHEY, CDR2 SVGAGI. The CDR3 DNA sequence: TGTGCCAGCAGTTACTCGACGGGTGAGCAGTTCTTC. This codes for CASSYSTGEQFF.

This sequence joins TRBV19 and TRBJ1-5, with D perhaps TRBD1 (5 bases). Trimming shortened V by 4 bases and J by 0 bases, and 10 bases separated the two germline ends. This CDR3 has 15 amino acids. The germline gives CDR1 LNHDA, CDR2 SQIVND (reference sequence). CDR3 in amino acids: CASSRGRYSNQPQHF. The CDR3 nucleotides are TGTGCCAGTAGTAGGGGGAGGTATAGCAATCAGCCCCAGCATTTT.

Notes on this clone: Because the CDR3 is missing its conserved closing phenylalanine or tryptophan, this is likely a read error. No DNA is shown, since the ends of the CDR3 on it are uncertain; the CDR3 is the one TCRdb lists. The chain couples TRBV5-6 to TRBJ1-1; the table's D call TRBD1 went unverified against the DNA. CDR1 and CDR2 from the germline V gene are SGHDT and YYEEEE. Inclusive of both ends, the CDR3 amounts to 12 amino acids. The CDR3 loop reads CASSPGQKKRHL.

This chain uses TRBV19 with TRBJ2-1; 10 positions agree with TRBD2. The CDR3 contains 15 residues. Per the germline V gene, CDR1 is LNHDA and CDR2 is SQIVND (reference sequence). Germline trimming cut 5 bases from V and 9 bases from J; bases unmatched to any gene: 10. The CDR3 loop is CASSSPSGSGGEQFF. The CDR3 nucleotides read TGTGCCAGTAGTTCCCCTAGCGGGAGTGGCGGTGAGCAGTTCTTC.

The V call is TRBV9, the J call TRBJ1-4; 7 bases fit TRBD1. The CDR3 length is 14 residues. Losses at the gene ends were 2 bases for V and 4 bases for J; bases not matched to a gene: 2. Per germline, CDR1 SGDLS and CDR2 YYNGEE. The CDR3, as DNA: TGTGCCAGCAGCGTGGGACAGCGTAATGAAAAACTGTTTTTT. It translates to CASSVGQRNEKLFF.

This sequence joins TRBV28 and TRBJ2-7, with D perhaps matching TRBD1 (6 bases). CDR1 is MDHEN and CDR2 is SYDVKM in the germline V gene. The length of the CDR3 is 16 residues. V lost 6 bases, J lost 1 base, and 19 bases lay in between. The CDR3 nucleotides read TGTGCCAGCAGAGAAACCGGGACAATTTCGTCCTACGAGCAGTACTTC. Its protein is CASRETGTISSYEQYF.

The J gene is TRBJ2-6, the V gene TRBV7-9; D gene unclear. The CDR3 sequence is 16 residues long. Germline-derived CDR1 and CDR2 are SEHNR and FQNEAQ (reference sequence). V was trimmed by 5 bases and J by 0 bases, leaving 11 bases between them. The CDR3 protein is CASSPLEYSGANVLTF. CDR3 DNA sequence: TGTGCCAGCAGCCCCCTCGAGTACTCTGGGGCCAACGTCCTGACTTTC.

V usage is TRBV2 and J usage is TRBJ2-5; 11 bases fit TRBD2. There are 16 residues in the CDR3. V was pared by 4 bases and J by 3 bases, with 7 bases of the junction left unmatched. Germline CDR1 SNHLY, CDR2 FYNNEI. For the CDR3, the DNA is TGTGCCAGCAGTGCTTTTAGCGGGGGGGCCGAAGAGACCCAGTACTTC. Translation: CASSAFSGGAEETQYF.

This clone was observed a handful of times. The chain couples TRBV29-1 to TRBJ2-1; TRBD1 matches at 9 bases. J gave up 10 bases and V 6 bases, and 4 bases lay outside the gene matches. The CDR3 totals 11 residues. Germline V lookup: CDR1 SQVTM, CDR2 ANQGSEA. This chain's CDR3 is CSVRGQGEQFF. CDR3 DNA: TGCAGCGTCCGGGGACAGGGAGAGCAGTTCTTC.

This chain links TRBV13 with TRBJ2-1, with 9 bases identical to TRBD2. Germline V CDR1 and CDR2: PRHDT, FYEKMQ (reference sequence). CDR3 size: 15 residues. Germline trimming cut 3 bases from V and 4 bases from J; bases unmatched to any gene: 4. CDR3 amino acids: CASSFSGRPYNEQFF. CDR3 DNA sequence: TGTGCCAGCAGCTTCAGCGGGAGGCCATACAATGAGCAGTTCTTC.

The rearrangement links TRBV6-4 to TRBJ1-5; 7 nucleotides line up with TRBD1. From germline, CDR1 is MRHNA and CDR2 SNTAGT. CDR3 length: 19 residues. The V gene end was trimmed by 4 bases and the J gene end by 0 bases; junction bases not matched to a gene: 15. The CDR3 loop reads CASSGEQGLEPNSNQPQHF. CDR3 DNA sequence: TGTGCCAGCAGTGGGGAACAGGGGCTTGAGCCTAATAGCAATCAGCCCCAGCATTTT.